A single sample is the source of the 25 T cell receptor beta chains below, sequenced in a study of PD-1 blockade in classical Hodgkin lymphoma. Every patient had relapsed following autologous stem cell transplantation, and cohorts differed in brentuximab vedotin exposure. The repertoire was sequenced with immunoSEQ multiplex PCR; TCRdb's copy has only in-frame clones and lacks some. The sample lists 100,000 or so clones, around 89% occurring once. Sequences were derived from peripheral blood mononuclear cells (PBMCs), sampled before the second cycle of nivolumab. These receptors all come from a human donor with classical Hodgkin lymphoma.

The chain links TRBV4-2 to TRBJ2-7; 9 bases map to TRBD2. CDR3 size: 15 residues. CDR1 is LGHNA and CDR2 is YNFKEQ in the germline V gene. V lost 4 bases to trimming and J lost 7 bases; unmatched junction nucleotides: 11. CDR3 protein: CASSPWRSGGLEQYF. The CDR3 nucleotides are TGTGCCAGCAGCCCCTGGAGGAGCGGGGGGTTAGAGCAGTACTTC.

V usage is TRBV14 and J usage is TRBJ2-7, with TRBD1 matching over 8 bases. CDR3 size: 14 residues. Per germline, CDR1 SGHDN and CDR2 FVKESK. V shed 1 base and J 5 bases; nucleotides not matched to a gene: 4. CDR3 sequence reads: CASSQGRGPHEQYF. As DNA, the CDR3 is TGTGCCAGCAGCCAAGGCAGGGGGCCCCACGAGCAGTACTTC.

This sequence joins TRBV28 and TRBJ2-7, with D possibly TRBD1 on 5 matching bases. V lost 3 bases and J 2 bases, leaving 14 bases between the germline ends. Germline V gene lookup returns CDR1 MDHEN and CDR2 SYDVKM. CDR3 length: 15 amino acids. CDR3 nucleotides: TGTGCCAGCAGTTTGATGTGGGGCGGACCCTACGAGCAGTACTTC. Translation gives CASSLMWGGPYEQYF.

V is TRBV5-1 and J is TRBJ2-7; 12 bases fit TRBD1. CDR3 size: 15 residues. Trimming took 4 bases from V and 1 from J; bases not matched to a gene: 3. Germline-derived CDR1 and CDR2 are SGHRS and YFSETQ. CDR3 protein: CASSAGQGASYEQYF. The CDR3 nucleotides read TGCGCCAGCAGCGCGGGACAGGGGGCTTCCTACGAGCAGTACTTC.

The chain is built from TRBV6-6 and TRBJ2-1, with 13 bases identical to TRBD2. CDR3 size: 15 residues. Germline CDR1 and CDR2: MNHNY and SVGAGI (reference sequence). Germline trimming cut 0 bases from V and 9 bases from J; bases unmatched to any gene: 2. The CDR3: CASSYSTSGGIEQFF. The CDR3, as DNA: TGTGCCAGCAGTTACTCGACTAGCGGGGGGATTGAGCAGTTCTTC.

The chain combines TRBV19 with TRBJ1-1; possibly TRBD1 for D (6 bases). The CDR3 spans 17 residues. CDR1 and CDR2 (germline): LNHDA, SQIVND (reference sequence). Trimming took 6 bases from V and 1 from J, leaving 21 bases between them. The CDR3 bases are TGTGCCAGTAGCGCGGGGTTTTGGGGGGCGGCGAACACTGAAGCTTTCTTT. Translation gives CASSAGFWGAANTEAFF.

V is TRBV4-1 and J is TRBJ2-7; unclear D gene. V was cut by 3 bases and J by 6 bases, with 6 bases left in between. Germline-derived CDR1 and CDR2 are MGHRA and YSYEKL. The CDR3 is 11 amino acids. CDR3 sequence: CASSHQTEQYF. The CDR3 nucleotides read TGCGCCAGCAGCCACCAGACCGAGCAGTACTTC.

In this sample, this clone turned up once. The CDR3 DNA reads TGTGCCAGCTCACCAGAACAATGGGACTATGGCTACACCTTC. Translated, it gives CASSPEQWDYGYTF. The rearrangement joins TRBV18 to TRBJ1-2; D gene ambiguous. The CDR3 loop spans 14 amino acids. Trimming shortened V by 2 bases and J by 3 bases, and 10 bases separated the two germline ends. Per germline, CDR1 KGHSH and CDR2 LQKENI.

This chain connects TRBV7-9 to TRBJ1-1; D is possibly TRBD1 (6 bases). CDR3 length: 14 amino acids. Per the germline V gene, CDR1 is SEHNR and CDR2 is FQNEAQ (reference sequence). V lost 6 bases to trimming and J lost 6 bases, with 17 bases between them. The CDR3 spells CASSGTPKLPEAFF. CDR3 in DNA: TGTGCCAGCAGTGGGACACCCAAACTCCCTGAAGCTTTCTTT.

This chain joins TRBV4-1 and TRBJ1-1, with TRBD1 as a possible D gene (5 bases). Trimming left V 8 bases short and J 1 base short, with 11 bases between. The germline gives CDR1 MGHRA, CDR2 YSYEKL. CDR3 length: 13 amino acids. CDR3 protein: CASGGGENTEAFF. CDR3 sequence (DNA): TGCGCCAGCGGGGGAGGTGAGAACACTGAAGCTTTCTTT.

The V gene is TRBV11-2, the J gene TRBJ2-2; D is perhaps TRBD1 (6 bases). The CDR3 has 15 amino acids. The V gene's germline CDR1 is SGHAT and CDR2 FQNNGV. V lost 2 bases to trimming and J lost 4 bases, with 11 bases between them. The CDR3 DNA reads as TGTGCCAGCAGCTTACCAAACAGGGTCACCGGGGAGCTGTTTTTT. Encoded protein: CASSLPNRVTGELFF.

The chain carries TRBV6-4 and TRBJ2-3; 10 positions agree with TRBD1. Germline V CDR1 and CDR2: MRHNA, SNTAGT. Trimming removed 3 bases from V and 4 bases from J; junction bases left unmatched: 1. The CDR3 has 14 residues. This CDR3 reads CASSEGQGPDTQYF. DNA for the CDR3: TGTGCCAGCAGTGAGGGACAGGGGCCAGATACGCAGTATTTT.

This clone was observed a few times. The chain couples TRBV7-9 to TRBJ2-1, with TRBD2 as a possible D gene (6 bases). The CDR3 runs to 15 residues. Deletions cut 5 bases from V and 4 bases from J, with 15 bases between. Germline CDR1 SEHNR, CDR2 FQNEAQ (reference sequence). The CDR3: CASSAIGTGYNEQFF. Here the CDR3 DNA reads TGTGCCAGCAGCGCCATCGGGACTGGATACAATGAGCAGTTCTTC. The variable domain in full, with the rest retrieved from reference TRBV7-9 and TRBJ2-1, is DTGVSQNPRHKITKRGQNVTFRCDPISEHNRLYWYRQTLGQGPEFLTYFQNEAQLEKSRLLSDRFSAERPKGSFSTLEIQRTEQGDSAMYLCASSAIGTGYNEQFFGPGTRLTVL.

The rearrangement joins TRBV7-2 to TRBJ2-5, with 8 bases lining up with TRBD1. The J call may be wrong; the DNA end is better matched by TRBJ2-7. The CDR3 consists of 16 residues. From germline, CDR1 is SGHTA and CDR2 FQGNSA. The CDR3 reads CASSLALPGGSYEQYF. The CDR3 DNA follows: TGTGCCAGCAGCTTAGCGCTGCCAGGGGGCAGCTACGAGCAGTACTTC.

The chain employs TRBV5-5 and TRBJ1-6; D perhaps matches TRBD1 (6 bases). The CDR3 has 16 residues. V dropped 1 base and J dropped 7 bases, with 15 bases sitting between them. Looked up from germline, CDR1 is SGHKS and CDR2 is YYEKEE (reference sequence). CDR3: CASSLSPAGVNSPLHF. The CDR3 region has the DNA TGTGCCAGCAGCTTGTCCCCCGCAGGGGTCAATTCACCCCTCCACTTT.

The V and J genes are TRBV19 and TRBJ2-5; D is unresolved. CDR3 length: 14 residues. V gave up 0 bases and J gave up 3 bases, with 8 bases separating them. Germline V gene sequence: CDR1 LNHDA, CDR2 SQIVND (reference sequence). The CDR3 loop is CASSIEISEETQYF. CDR3 DNA sequence: TGTGCCAGTAGTATAGAAATCTCCGAAGAGACCCAGTACTTC.

The genes are TRBV27 and TRBJ2-7; D is uncertain. This CDR3 is built from 12 residues. V was cut by 6 bases and J by 0 bases, with 6 bases left in between. Germline V CDR1 and CDR2: MNHEY, SMNVEV (reference sequence). The DNA for the CDR3 is TGTGCCAGCAGCCGTACCTCCTACGAGCAGTACTTC. This sequence encodes CASSRTSYEQYF.

The chain carries TRBV16 and TRBJ1-5; 8 bases map to TRBD1. V lost 4 bases and J lost 7; bases outside the gene matches: 6. This CDR3 is 14 amino acids long. Germline CDR1 and CDR2: KGHSY and FQNENV. Here the CDR3 DNA reads TGTGCCAGCAGCCCTCAGGGGGCAAGGCAGCCCCAGCATTTT. This encodes CASSPQGARQPQHF.

The chain is built from TRBV21-1 and TRBJ1-2. TRBV21-1 is assigned pseudogene status. The CDR3 is made up of 14 amino acids. The CDR3 DNA sequence: TGTGCCAGCACCATAATTCTGGACGGTTGTGGCTACACCTTC. Amino acid sequence: CASTIILDGCGYTF.

This chain links TRBV7-9 with TRBJ2-7; D gene unclear. Germline loops: CDR1 SEHNR, CDR2 FQNEAQ (reference sequence). The CDR3 runs to 13 residues. The V and J ends lost 11 bases and 0 bases respectively, with 14 bases between them. CDR3 sequence: CALRTVSSYEQYF. The CDR3 DNA sequence: TGTGCCCTGAGGACGGTGAGCTCCTACGAGCAGTACTTC.

The rearrangement links TRBV7-6 to TRBJ2-4; possible D gene TRBD2, 6 bases. From germline, CDR1 is SGHVS and CDR2 FNYEAQ. The CDR3 is made up of 14 amino acids. The V end lost 5 bases, the J end lost 4 bases, and 12 bases lay between the germline ends. CDR3 sequence: CASSPGLPKNIQYF. The CDR3 DNA reads TGTGCCAGCAGCCCCGGACTACCAAAAAACATTCAGTACTTC.

This rearrangement joins TRBV4-3 to TRBJ1-2; TRBD1 matches at 8 bases. The CDR3 spans 14 residues. Germline CDR1 and CDR2: LGHNA and YSLEER. Unmatched junction bases numbered 2, after V lost 4 bases and J lost 1 base. The CDR3 reads CASSRDRINYGYTF. CDR3 nucleotide sequence: TGCGCCAGCAGCCGGGACAGGATTAACTATGGCTACACCTTC.

The chain carries TRBV6-5 and TRBJ1-1; TRBD1 matches 7 bases. This CDR3 comprises 15 residues. Germline trimming cut 7 bases from V and 0 bases from J; bases unmatched to any gene: 8. Germline V gene sequence: CDR1 MNHEY, CDR2 SVGAGI. The CDR3 region is CASNNRGLMNTEAFF. CDR3 bases: TGTGCCAGCAATAACAGGGGCTTAATGAACACTGAAGCTTTCTTT.

The genes are TRBV19 and TRBJ1-1; D is undetermined. Germline CDR1 reads LNHDA; CDR2 reads SQIVND (reference sequence). The length of the CDR3 is 13 residues. V lost 5 bases and J lost 5, with 12 bases in between. The CDR3 spells CASSLSGNTEAFF. The CDR3 DNA follows: TGTGCCAGTAGTTTGTCCGGGAATACTGAAGCTTTCTTT.

The rearrangement joins TRBV19 to TRBJ1-5; D perhaps matches TRBD1 (6 bases). This CDR3 spans 15 amino acids. V lost 4 bases to trimming and J lost 4 bases, with 14 bases between them. CDR1 is LNHDA and CDR2 is SQIVND in the germline V gene (reference sequence). In DNA, the CDR3 is TGTGCCAGTAGTAGACTGATTAGGGGGAATCAGCCCCAGCATTTT. Residues: CASSRLIRGNQPQHF.